This TCR beta chain originates from a study of blood T cell repertoires in COVID-19. Participant-given clinical history determined each cohort assignment. Trimming took 4 bases from V and 1 from J, leaving 6 bases between them. The CDR3 sequence is 12 residues long. Germline CDR1 reads SQVTM; CDR2 reads ANQGSEA. The data were produced by immunoSEQ multiplex PCR, yet TCRdb's version contains in-frame clones alone and is incomplete. This sample has 260,000 or so clones, with roughly 85% found just once. Sequencing was carried out using PBMCs or T cells enriched from blood (not recorded which). This chain joins TRBV29-1 and TRBJ2-3, with D unresolved. The receptor's source is a woman in her forties or fifties who had recovered from COVID-19. DNA for the CDR3: TGCAGCGTTGTCTCGGGCACAGATACGCAGTATTTT. Translation: CSVVSGTDTQYF.